This T cell receptor (beta chain) was identified during a study of long-term antiretroviral therapy in people with HIV. Survey-level resolution applied to immunoSEQ assay v3.0. Sequencing was performed with immunoSEQ multiplex PCR; in TCRdb, only in-frame clones are kept and a portion is missing. The table includes about 30,000 clones, 94% detected once. Whole-study results and caveats: Blood draws took place between about 2004 and 2018 and possibly involved older ART regimens.

Concerning this clone itself: Its antigen is currently unknown.

CDR1 is MNHEY and CDR2 is SVGAGI in the germline V gene. This CDR3 region has 15 residues. Trimming took 6 bases from V and 0 from J, leaving 11 bases between them. The rearrangement uses TRBV6-5 and TRBJ2-2; a weak D match, TRBD1 (6 bases). Source: unsorted PBMCs, taken more than 7.3 years after starting antiretroviral therapy. The sequence was obtained from a man aged 45-60 years with HIV. The CDR3 coding sequence is TGTGCCAGCAGCCCGGGACATCCGAACACCGGGGAGCTGTTTTTT. Its translation is CASSPGHPNTGELFF.